This T cell receptor beta chain was captured in a study of CD8 T cells in Susac syndrome (dated by TCRdb to the late 2010s). In terms of the full investigation: The study used repertoire sequencing to test whether antigen drove CD8+ T cell activation and differentiation in Susac syndrome.

RNA was extracted using the RNeasy kit, and roughly 0.5 to 1 ug of the RNA was reverse transcribed with random hexamers. The immunoSEQ multiplex PCR assay, covering 54 Vbeta and 13 Jbeta segments, was used to amplify TCR beta CDR3 regions. PCR amplification bias was corrected using a synthetic template baseline for primer optimization and computational correction. The authors' pipeline ran thus. Only productive sequences were kept, with reads annotated to V, D and J genes according to IMGT and analyzed in immunoSEQ Analyzer. Clonality was calculated as one minus the Shannon entropy normalized by log2 of the number of productive unique sequences. For each patient and control, public and private clones were evaluated within the 100 most prevalent clones. A clone was defined as Susac-specific if it was absent from the healthy and MS cohorts, from 1052 published viral clones and from other ImmuneACCESS disease sequences. In-frame beta chains were kept once TCRdb had trimmed the public reads at Q25 with fastp and called clones with MiXCR. CDR3 protein sequences are deduplicated, and each keeps its most common genes and DNA. It is TCRdb's table, rather than the study itself, that gives the V and J calls and clone size. This sample holds about 180,000 distinct CDR3 sequences; nearly 97% were observed only once. The top ten constitute under 0.095% of the sample.

Concerning this clonotype: There is no known antigen for this receptor. No qualities accompany the bases; no much larger clone lies one base away.

CDR1 and CDR2, looked up from the germline V gene (reference sequence), are MNHEY and SMNVEV. Inclusive of the bounding cysteine and phenylalanine, the CDR3 is 13 residues long. The DNA shown is the 39-base CDR3, in frame from base 1. V is shortened by 5 bases, J by 4 bases, and the region joining them spans 11 bases. Results the study describes overall, beyond this receptor: The number of individuals in the TCR sequencing and HLA analysis was acknowledged as relatively small.

Peripheral blood CD8+ and CD4+ T cells from healthy donors, Susac syndrome patients and multiple sclerosis patients were profiled using high-throughput TCR beta sequencing. The multiple sclerosis controls were treatment-naive patients whose relapsing-remitting disease, either stable or active, fulfilled the revised McDonald criteria. Bulk CD8+ and CD4+ T cells were purified by magnetic negative isolation, while CD8+ TEMRA cells were enriched using FACS. Blood was collected in EDTA tubes and processed within 24 hours, with PBMCs isolated through density gradient centrifugation. PBMCs destined for TCR sequencing were cryopreserved in liquid nitrogen and later thawed in a 37 °C water bath. The sorted or isolated CD4+, CD8+ and CD8+ TEMRA cells reached a purity of at least 90%.

The V and J genes are TRBV27 and TRBJ1-2; no confident D gene assignment can be made. What was sequenced was CD4+ T cells from PBMCs. This clonotype was obtained from a human donor with multiple sclerosis. The nucleotide sequence is given as TGTGCCAGCAGTAAACGGGCCAGCTATGGCTACACCTTC. This sequence encodes CASSKRASYGYTF.